These 26 T cell receptor beta chains were all obtained from the same sample, sequenced in a study of naive CD8 T cells in extremely preterm neonates (dated by TCRdb to 2015 to 2018). Library prep was done by the immunoSEQ multiplex PCR assay. In its TCRdb copy, this immuneACCESS table keeps in-frame sequences only and misses some clones. Where compared with another copy, unresolved V genes explain less than half of these, and the others have no known cause. In this sample the table shows approximately 8,000 clones, just over 95% of which occur a single time. The top ten clonotypes cover around 2.8% of the sample. What was sequenced was naive CD8+ T cells from blood. Receptor source: a human donor in good health.

The rearrangement uses TRBV19 and TRBJ2-1, with 12 positions matching TRBD2. Germline V gene lookup returns CDR1 LNHDA and CDR2 SQIVND (reference sequence). J lost 4 bases, V lost 4 bases, and 17 bases had no gene match. There are 20 residues in the CDR3. CDR3: CASSRTGSRLAGGEYNEQFF. The CDR3 DNA reads TGTGCCAGTAGTAGGACAGGGAGTCGTCTAGCGGGAGGGGAGTACAATGAGCAGTTCTTC. The complete variable domain, with remaining parts taken from reference TRBV19 and TRBJ2-1, reads DGGITQSPKYLFRKEGQNVTLSCEQNLNHDAMYWYRQDPGQGLRLIYYSQIVNDFQKGDIAEGYSVSREKKESFPLTVTSAQKNPTAFYLCASSRTGSRLAGGEYNEQFFGPGTRLTVL.

The chain carries TRBV15 and TRBJ1-1, with 8 bases that match TRBD1. V was clipped by 2 bases and J by 0 bases; unmatched bases: 11. Germline CDR1 LNHNV, CDR2 YYDKDF (reference sequence). This CDR3 is 18 amino acids long. CDR3 amino acids: CATSRSFGTGNMNTEAFF. The CDR3 region has the DNA TGTGCCACCAGCAGATCTTTCGGGACAGGTAACATGAACACTGAAGCTTTCTTT.

This clone appeared once. This sequence joins TRBV19 and TRBJ1-5; 10 positions agree with TRBD1. CDR1 and CDR2 (germline): LNHDA, SQIVND (reference sequence). The CDR3 spans 15 residues. Germline trimming cut 3 bases from V and 4 bases from J; bases unmatched to any gene: 3. Written as DNA, the CDR3 is TGTGCCAGTAGTATCATGGACAGGGGGAATCAGCCCCAGCATTTT. Residues: CASSIMDRGNQPQHF.

This chain connects TRBV27 to TRBJ2-1, with D unresolved. This CDR3 spans 12 amino acids. The germline CDR1 and CDR2 sequences are MNHEY and SMNVEV (reference sequence). V was clipped by 3 bases and J by 10 bases, with 10 bases between them. Here the CDR3 reads CASSFNPGEQFF. The DNA for the CDR3 is TGTGCCAGCAGTTTCAACCCCGGGGAGCAGTTCTTC.

The J gene is TRBJ1-2, the V gene TRBV6-5; possibly TRBD1 for D (6 bases). Germline V lookup: CDR1 MNHEY, CDR2 SVGAGI. The CDR3 covers 12 residues. Trimming cost V 6 bases and J 8 bases, with 13 bases left between them. Here the CDR3 reads CASRGRGWGYTF. The CDR3 DNA is TGTGCCAGCAGGGGCAGGGGTTGGGGCTACACCTTC.

The CDR3 nucleotides are TGTGCCAGCAGCGCCACTCCGGGACAAGGGGCCCTTTATGGCTACACCTTC. It codes for CASSATPGQGALYGYTF. The chain combines TRBV9 with TRBJ1-2, with D possibly TRBD1 on 6 matching bases. Germline loops: CDR1 SGDLS, CDR2 YYNGEE. The germline V and J ends were trimmed by 3 bases and 5 bases, with 23 bases remaining between them. The CDR3 consists of 17 residues.

The V call is TRBV6-4, the J call TRBJ1-6; the match to TRBD1 covers 7 bases. This CDR3 comprises 15 residues. The germline V gene encodes CDR1 MRHNA and CDR2 SNTAGT. The V segment lost 5 bases and the J segment 5 bases; nucleotides outside the gene matches: 6. The CDR3 protein is CASSSDRAHNSPLHF. The CDR3 bases are TGTGCCAGCAGTTCAGACAGGGCTCATAATTCACCCCTCCACTTT.

The count of this clone is one. The rearrangement uses TRBV7-6 and TRBJ2-7, with 12 bases aligning to TRBD2. The CDR3 loop spans 17 amino acids. The germline V gene has CDR1 SGHVS and CDR2 FNYEAQ. J gave up 2 bases and V 5 bases, and 10 bases lay outside the gene matches. CDR3 coding DNA: TGTGCCAGCAGCCCACTAACCGCTAGCGGGGGGGCCTACGAGCAGTACTTC. Translating gives CASSPLTASGGAYEQYF.

The chain is built from TRBV13 and TRBJ2-7; tentative D call: TRBD1 (5 bases). The V end was cut by 1 base, the J end by 6 bases, with 7 bases between. Germline V CDR1 and CDR2: PRHDT, FYEKMQ (reference sequence). The CDR3 is 12 amino acids. Here the CDR3 DNA reads TGTGCCAGCAGCTTAGCAGGGCGCGAGCAGTACTTC. Protein: CASSLAGREQYF.

This clone was seen only once. The chain employs TRBV19 and TRBJ2-3, with a possible D match to TRBD2 (6 bases). Trimming pared 9 bases from V and 1 base from J, leaving 17 bases between. The germline gives CDR1 LNHDA, CDR2 SQIVND (reference sequence). This CDR3 spans 15 amino acids. The chain's CDR3 is CARRGSWEGTDTQYF. The CDR3 DNA is TGTGCCAGACGGGGAAGTTGGGAGGGCACAGATACGCAGTATTTT.

The chain recombines TRBV7-9 with TRBJ1-1; tentative D call: TRBD1 (6 bases). The CDR3 is 15 residues long. Between the trimmed V and J ends, which lost 6 bases and 5 bases, there was a span of 19 bases. In germline, CDR1 is SEHNR, CDR2 FQNEAQ (reference sequence). The CDR3: CASSRGAGDGTEAFF. CDR3 DNA: TGTGCCAGCAGTCGGGGGGCAGGGGATGGGACTGAAGCTTTCTTT.

The chain recombines TRBV5-1 with TRBJ2-7, with D tentatively TRBD1 (6 bases). The CDR3 covers 15 residues. With 0 bases removed from V and 0 bases from J, the gap between germline ends came to 10 bases. Germline loops: CDR1 SGHRS, CDR2 YFSETQ. CDR3 sequence (DNA): TGCGCCAGCAGCTTGGCTCAGGGGTTCTCCTACGAGCAGTACTTC. Residues: CASSLAQGFSYEQYF. The variable domain in full, with the rest retrieved from reference TRBV5-1 and TRBJ2-7, is KAGVTQTPRYLIKTRGQQVTLSCSPISGHRSVSWYQQTPGQGLQFLFEYFSETQRNKGNFPGRFSGRQFSNSRSEMNVSTLELGDSALYLCASSLAQGFSYEQYFGPGTRLTVT.

V gene TRBV27 combines with J gene TRBJ2-4, with D perhaps TRBD1 (6 bases). Trimming stripped 0 bases from V and 0 bases from J, with 12 bases between. Germline loops: CDR1 MNHEY, CDR2 SMNVEV (reference sequence). The CDR3 consists of 17 residues. The CDR3 sequence is CASSLSRQGLAKNIQYF. The CDR3 bases are TGTGCCAGCAGTTTATCGCGGCAGGGGTTAGCCAAAAACATTCAGTACTTC.

This chain joins TRBV28 and TRBJ2-1; D gene uncertain. This CDR3 has 13 amino acids. Germline V gene sequence: CDR1 MDHEN, CDR2 SYDVKM. V was clipped by 8 bases and J by 0 bases, with 8 bases between them. Here the CDR3 reads CASATNSYNEQFF. CDR3 nucleotide sequence: TGTGCCAGCGCCACAAACTCCTACAATGAGCAGTTCTTC.

The chain couples TRBV7-3 to TRBJ2-2; a weak D match, TRBD2 (5 bases). Germline V gene lookup returns CDR1 SGHTA and CDR2 FQGTGA. V shed 5 bases and J shed 1 base, with 17 bases lying between them. The length of the CDR3 is 17 residues. The DNA for the CDR3 is TGTGCCAGCAGCCCAGGACCGGAGGTGGGGAACACCGGGGAGCTGTTTTTT. This codes for CASSPGPEVGNTGELFF.

The CDR3 reads CASSLSTDTQYF. CDR3 sequence (DNA): TGTGCCAGCAGCCTGAGCACAGATACGCAGTATTTT. The chain employs TRBV7-2 and TRBJ2-3; D remains unclear. Trimming took 5 bases from V and 0 from J, leaving 3 bases between them. Looked up from germline, CDR1 is SGHTA and CDR2 is FQGNSA. The CDR3 totals 12 residues. The complete variable domain, with remaining parts taken from reference TRBV7-2 and TRBJ2-3, reads GAGVSQSPSNKVTEKGKDVELRCDPISGHTALYWYRQSLGQGLEFLIYFQGNSAPDKSGLPSDRFSAERTGGSVSTLTIQRTQQEDSAVYLCASSLSTDTQYFGPGTRLTVL.

The chain employs TRBV27 and TRBJ2-1; 11 nucleotides match TRBD1. The CDR3 sequence is 15 residues long. The J segment lost 7 bases and the V segment lost 4 bases, leaving 6 bases of the junction unmatched. Per germline, CDR1 MNHEY and CDR2 SMNVEV (reference sequence). CDR3 in DNA: TGTGCCAGCAGTTCAGGGACAGGGGGATTAAATGAGCAGTTCTTC. It translates to CASSSGTGGLNEQFF.

V gene TRBV6-5 combines with J gene TRBJ2-7, with D possibly being TRBD2 (6 bases). The CDR3 is made up of 14 amino acids. Per germline, CDR1 MNHEY and CDR2 SVGAGI. Trimming removed 4 bases at V and 1 base at J, with 11 bases between. This CDR3 reads CASSLEGRSYEQYF. The CDR3 bases are TGTGCCAGCAGTTTGGAGGGCCGATCCTACGAGCAGTACTTC.

This clone was detected only once. The chain combines TRBV4-3 with TRBJ2-3; 8 nucleotides match TRBD1. J gave up 2 bases and V 2 bases, and 6 bases lay outside the gene matches. CDR1 is LGHNA, CDR2 YSLEER, per germline. This CDR3 comprises 16 residues. CDR3 nucleotide sequence: TGCGCCAGCAGCCAAAGGACAGGGCTATACACAGATACGCAGTATTTT. Protein: CASSQRTGLYTDTQYF.

V gene TRBV4-1 combines with J gene TRBJ2-7; perhaps TRBD2 as D (5 bases). From germline, CDR1 is MGHRA and CDR2 YSYEKL. Trimming shortened V by 2 bases and J by 2 bases, and 10 bases separated the two germline ends. The CDR3 is made up of 14 amino acids. The chain's CDR3 is CASSQQTGTYEQYF. The CDR3 region has the DNA TGCGCCAGCAGCCAACAAACGGGGACCTACGAGCAGTACTTC.

This CDR3 is CASSVTGEQFF. CDR3 nucleotide sequence: TGCGCCAGCAGCGTCACAGGGGAGCAGTTCTTC. The genes are TRBV5-1 and TRBJ2-1; D perhaps matches TRBD1 (6 bases). This CDR3 region has 11 residues. Germline assignment: CDR1 SGHRS and CDR2 YFSETQ. V shed 4 bases and J shed 10 bases, with 9 bases lying between them.

The chain has TRBV6-5 and TRBJ2-3; TRBD1 aligns across 8 bases. This CDR3 region has 15 residues. CDR1 is MNHEY and CDR2 is SVGAGI in the germline V gene. Trimming cost V 6 bases and J 3 bases; bases outside gene matches: 8. CDR3 bases: TGTGCCAGCAGGGAGGACAGGGCTAAAACAGATACGCAGTATTTT. Its protein is CASREDRAKTDTQYF.

This clone is a singleton in its sample. The V gene is TRBV9, the J gene TRBJ2-7, with 11 bases fitting TRBD2. The J segment lost 3 bases and the V segment lost 0 bases, leaving 14 bases of the junction unmatched. The CDR3 runs 19 residues. Germline CDR1 reads SGDLS; CDR2 reads YYNGEE. The CDR3: CASSVAKEETSGTYYEQYV. In DNA form, the CDR3 reads TGTGCCAGCAGCGTAGCCAAAGAGGAGACTAGCGGGACGTACTACGAGCAGTACGTC.

The chain is built from TRBV30 and TRBJ1-5, with 11 bases lining up with TRBD1. The CDR3 loop spans 14 amino acids. CDR1 and CDR2 from the germline V gene are GTSNPN and SVGIG (reference sequence). V was pared by 0 bases and J by 7 bases, with 2 bases of the junction left unmatched. CDR3 bases: TGTGCCTGGAGTGTAGGGACAGGGGGGCAGCCCCAGCATTTT. Protein: CAWSVGTGGQPQHF.

CDR3 in DNA: TGTGCCAGCAGTTGGACAGGGTCGAGCACTGAAGCTTTCTTT. Amino acids: CASSWTGSSTEAFF. The chain has TRBV6-5 and TRBJ1-1; 8 bases match TRBD1. V lost 4 bases to trimming and J lost 4 bases; unmatched junction nucleotides: 5. Germline loops: CDR1 MNHEY, CDR2 SVGAGI. The CDR3 has 14 amino acids.

The chain carries TRBV27 and TRBJ1-1, with 8 bases that match TRBD1. J gave up 3 bases and V 4 bases, and 10 bases lay outside the gene matches. Germline V gene sequence: CDR1 MNHEY, CDR2 SMNVEV (reference sequence). The CDR3 loop spans 16 amino acids. The CDR3 DNA is TGTGCCAGCAGTTACGGACAGGGTCGGTACTACACTGAAGCTTTCTTT. Translation gives CASSYGQGRYYTEAFF.